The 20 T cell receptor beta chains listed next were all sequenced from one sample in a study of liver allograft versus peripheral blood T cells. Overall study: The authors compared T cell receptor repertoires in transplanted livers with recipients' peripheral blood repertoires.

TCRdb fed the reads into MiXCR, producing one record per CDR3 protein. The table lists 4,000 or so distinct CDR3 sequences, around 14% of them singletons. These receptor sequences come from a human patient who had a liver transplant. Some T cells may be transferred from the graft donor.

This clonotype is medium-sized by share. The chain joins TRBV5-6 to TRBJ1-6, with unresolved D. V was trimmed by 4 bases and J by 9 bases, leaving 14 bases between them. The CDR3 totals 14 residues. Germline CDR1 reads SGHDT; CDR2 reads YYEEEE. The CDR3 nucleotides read TGTGCCAGCAGCGAGTCCGGGCTCGCTTCACCCCTCCACTTT. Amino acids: CASSESGLASPLHF.

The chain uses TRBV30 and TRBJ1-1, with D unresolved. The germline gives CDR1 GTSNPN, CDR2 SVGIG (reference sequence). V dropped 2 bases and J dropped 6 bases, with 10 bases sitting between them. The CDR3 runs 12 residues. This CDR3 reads CAWSYLGAEAFF. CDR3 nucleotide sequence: TGTGCCTGGAGTTACTTGGGCGCTGAAGCTTTCTTT.

In nucleotides, the CDR3 is TGTGCCAGTAGTATAGAGTGGGCGGGGGGGTCCTACAATGAGCAGTACTTC. The encoded protein is CASSIEWAGGSYNEQYF. This rearrangement joins TRBV19 to TRBJ2-7, with 9 bases lining up with TRBD2. The CDR3 totals 17 residues. The junction had 13 bases not matched to a gene; V was cut back by 0 bases and J by 7 bases. CDR1 and CDR2 (germline): LNHDA, SQIVND (reference sequence). Looking up the rest from reference TRBV19 and TRBJ2-7 gives the full variable domain: DGGITQSPKYLFRKEGQNVTLSCEQNLNHDAMYWYRQDPGQGLRLIYYSQIVNDFQKGDIAEGYSVSREKKESFPLTVTSAQKNPTAFYLCASSIEWAGGSYNEQYFGPGTRLTVT.

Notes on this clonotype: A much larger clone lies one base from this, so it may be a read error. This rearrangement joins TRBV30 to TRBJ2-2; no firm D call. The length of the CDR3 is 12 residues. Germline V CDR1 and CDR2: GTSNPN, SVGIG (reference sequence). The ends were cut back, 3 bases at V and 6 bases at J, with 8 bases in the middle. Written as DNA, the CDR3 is TGTGCCTGGAGGGGTCCAGCCGGGGAGCTGTTTTTT. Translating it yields CAWRGPAGELFF.

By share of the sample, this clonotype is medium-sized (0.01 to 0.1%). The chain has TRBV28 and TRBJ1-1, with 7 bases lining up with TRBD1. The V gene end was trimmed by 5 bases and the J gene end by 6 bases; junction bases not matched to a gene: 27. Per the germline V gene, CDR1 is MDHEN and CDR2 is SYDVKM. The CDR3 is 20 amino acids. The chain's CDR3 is CASSPLTIAGQTLRDAEAFF. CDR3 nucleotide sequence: TGTGCCAGCAGTCCGTTAACTATAGCGGGACAGACCCTCCGAGACGCTGAAGCTTTCTTT. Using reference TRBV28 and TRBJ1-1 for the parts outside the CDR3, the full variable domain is DVKVTQSSRYLVKRTGEKVFLECVQDMDHENMFWYRQDPGLGLRLIYFSYDVKMKEKGDIPEGYSVSREKKERFSLILESASTNQTSMYLCASSPLTIAGQTLRDAEAFFGQGTRLTVV.

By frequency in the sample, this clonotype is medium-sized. In DNA form, the CDR3 reads TGTGCCAGCAGTGAAGGGGTGAAGAACACTGAAGCTTTCTTT. Protein product: CASSEGVKNTEAFF. This chain links TRBV6-1 with TRBJ1-1, with D unresolved. Germline CDR1 is MNHNS and CDR2 is SASEGT. The CDR3 consists of 14 residues. Trimming shortened V by 1 base and J by 1 base, and 7 bases separated the two germline ends.

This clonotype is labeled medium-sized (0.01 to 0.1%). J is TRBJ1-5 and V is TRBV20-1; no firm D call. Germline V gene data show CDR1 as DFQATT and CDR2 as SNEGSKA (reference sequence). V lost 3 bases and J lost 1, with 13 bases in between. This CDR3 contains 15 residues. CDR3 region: CSASDVGASNQPQHF. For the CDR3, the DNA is TGCAGTGCTAGTGATGTGGGCGCGAGCAATCAGCCCCAGCATTTT.

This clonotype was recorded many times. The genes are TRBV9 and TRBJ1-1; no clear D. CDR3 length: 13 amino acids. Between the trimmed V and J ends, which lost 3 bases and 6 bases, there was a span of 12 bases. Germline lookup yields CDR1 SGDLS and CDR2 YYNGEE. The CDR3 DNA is TGTGCCAGCAGCGCCCTGGTCGCCTCTGAAGCTTTCTTT. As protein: CASSALVASEAFF.

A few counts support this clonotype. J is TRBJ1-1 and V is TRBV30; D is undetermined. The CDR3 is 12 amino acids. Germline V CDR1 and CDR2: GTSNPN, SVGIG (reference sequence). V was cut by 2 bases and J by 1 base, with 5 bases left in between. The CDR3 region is CAWSTRNTEAFF. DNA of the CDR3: TGTGCCTGGAGTACTAGGAACACTGAAGCTTTCTTT. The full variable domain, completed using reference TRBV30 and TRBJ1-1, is SQTIHQWPATLVQPVGSPLSLECTVEGTSNPNLYWYRQAAGRGLQLLFYSVGIGQISSEVPQNLSASRPQDRQFILSSKKLLLSDSGFYLCAWSTRNTEAFFGQGTRLTVV.

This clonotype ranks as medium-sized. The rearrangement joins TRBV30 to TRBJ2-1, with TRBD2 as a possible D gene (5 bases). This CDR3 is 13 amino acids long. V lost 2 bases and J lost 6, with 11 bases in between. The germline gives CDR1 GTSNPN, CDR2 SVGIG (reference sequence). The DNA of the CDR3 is TGTGCCTGGAGTTTGGGAGCCCTCAATGAGCAGTTCTTC. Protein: CAWSLGALNEQFF. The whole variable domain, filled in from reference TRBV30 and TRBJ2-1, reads SQTIHQWPATLVQPVGSPLSLECTVEGTSNPNLYWYRQAAGRGLQLLFYSVGIGQISSEVPQNLSASRPQDRQFILSSKKLLLSDSGFYLCAWSLGALNEQFFGPGTRLTVL.

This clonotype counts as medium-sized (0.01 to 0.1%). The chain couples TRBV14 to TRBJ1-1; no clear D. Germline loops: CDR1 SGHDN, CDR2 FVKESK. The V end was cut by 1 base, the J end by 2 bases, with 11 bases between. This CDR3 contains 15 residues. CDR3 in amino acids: CASSQVQAANTEAFF. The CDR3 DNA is TGTGCCAGCAGCCAAGTGCAGGCGGCAAACACTGAAGCTTTCTTT.

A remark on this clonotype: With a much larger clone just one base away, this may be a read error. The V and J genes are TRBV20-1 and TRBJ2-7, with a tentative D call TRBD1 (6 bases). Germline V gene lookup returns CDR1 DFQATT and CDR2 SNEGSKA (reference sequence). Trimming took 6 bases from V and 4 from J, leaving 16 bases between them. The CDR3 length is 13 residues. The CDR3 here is CSARDMVSYEQYF. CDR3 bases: TGCAGTGCAAGGGACATGGTCTCGTACGAGCAGTACTTC.

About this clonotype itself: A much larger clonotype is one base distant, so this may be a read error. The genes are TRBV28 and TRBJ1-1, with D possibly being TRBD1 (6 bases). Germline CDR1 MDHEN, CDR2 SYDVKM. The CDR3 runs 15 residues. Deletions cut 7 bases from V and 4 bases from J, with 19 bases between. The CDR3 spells CASIGTSDRITEAFF. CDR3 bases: TGTGCCAGCATCGGGACTTCAGACAGGATCACTGAAGCTTTCTTT.

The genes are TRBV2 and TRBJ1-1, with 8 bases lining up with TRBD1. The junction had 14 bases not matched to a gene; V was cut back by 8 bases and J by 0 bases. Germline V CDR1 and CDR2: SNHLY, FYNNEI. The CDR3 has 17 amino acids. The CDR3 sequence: CASGGGRGRSLNTEAFF. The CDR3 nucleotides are TGTGCCAGCGGAGGGGGCAGGGGGCGATCCCTGAACACTGAAGCTTTCTTT.

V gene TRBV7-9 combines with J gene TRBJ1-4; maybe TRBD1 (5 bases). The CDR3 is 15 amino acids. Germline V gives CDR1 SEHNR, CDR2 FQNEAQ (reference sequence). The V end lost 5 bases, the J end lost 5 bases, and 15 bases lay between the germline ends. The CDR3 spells CASSAGGAANEKLFF. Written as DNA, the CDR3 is TGTGCCAGCAGCGCAGGCGGGGCGGCAAATGAAAAACTGTTTTTT.

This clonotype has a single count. Here the CDR3 reads CASLSGANVLTF. Written as DNA, the CDR3 is TGTGCCAGCCTCTCTGGGGCCAACGTCCTGACTTTC. V and J are TRBV9 and TRBJ2-6; D is uncertain. V lost 7 bases and J 0 bases, leaving 2 bases between the germline ends. The germline CDR1 and CDR2 sequences are SGDLS and YYNGEE. The CDR3 contains 12 residues. The full variable domain, with the rest looked up from reference TRBV9 and TRBJ2-6, is DSGVTQTPKHLITATGQRVTLRCSPRSGDLSVYWYQQSLDQGLQFLIQYYNGEERAKGNILERFSAQQFPDLHSELNLSSLELGDSALYFCASLSGANVLTFGAGSRLTVL.

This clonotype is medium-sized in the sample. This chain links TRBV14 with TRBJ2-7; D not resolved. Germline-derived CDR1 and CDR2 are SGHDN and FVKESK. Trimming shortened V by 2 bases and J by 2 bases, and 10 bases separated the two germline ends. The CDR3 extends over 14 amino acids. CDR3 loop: CASSQTLTTYEQYF. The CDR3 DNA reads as TGTGCCAGCAGCCAAACGTTGACCACCTACGAGCAGTACTTC.

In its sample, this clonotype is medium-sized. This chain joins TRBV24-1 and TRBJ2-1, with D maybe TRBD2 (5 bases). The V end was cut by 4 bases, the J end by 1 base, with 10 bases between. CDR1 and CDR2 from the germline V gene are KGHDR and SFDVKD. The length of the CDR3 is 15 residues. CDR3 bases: TGTGCCACCAGTGAGGGCGGGCTTTCCTACAATGAGCAGTTCTTC. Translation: CATSEGGLSYNEQFF.

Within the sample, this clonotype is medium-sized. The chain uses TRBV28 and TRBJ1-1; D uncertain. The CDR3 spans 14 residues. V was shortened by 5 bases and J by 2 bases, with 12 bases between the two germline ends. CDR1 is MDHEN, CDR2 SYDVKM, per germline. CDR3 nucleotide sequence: TGTGCCAGCAGTCCAAATAACCGTAACACTGAAGCTTTCTTT. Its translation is CASSPNNRNTEAFF. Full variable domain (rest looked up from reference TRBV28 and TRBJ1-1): DVKVTQSSRYLVKRTGEKVFLECVQDMDHENMFWYRQDPGLGLRLIYFSYDVKMKEKGDIPEGYSVSREKKERFSLILESASTNQTSMYLCASSPNNRNTEAFFGQGTRLTVV.

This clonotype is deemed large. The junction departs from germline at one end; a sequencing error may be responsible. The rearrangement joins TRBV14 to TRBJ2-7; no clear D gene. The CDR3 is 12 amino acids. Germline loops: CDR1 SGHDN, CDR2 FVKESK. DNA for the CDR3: TGTGCCAGCAGCCAAGTTGGAGACAACCGGAACTTC. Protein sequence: CASSQVGDNRNF.